This T cell receptor beta chain was documented in a study of memory CD4+ T cells and cytomegalovirus serostatus. Study outcomes and limitations: Of approximately 160 reported CMV TCRbeta sequences, about 67 were found in memory CD4+ repertoires.

Authors' methods: Out-of-frame sequences were removed, leaving 2 million to 2.5 million distinct TCRbeta sequences. Method: immunoSEQ multiplex PCR; TCRdb's copy keeps in-frame clones and lacks some. Clone size and the V and J calls come from that table; the DNA yielded D and trimming. The sample consists of roughly 53,000 clones, roughly 79% of them appearing once. Details on this clone: Antigen: not known.

The sort gate was single viable CD3+CD4+CD8-CD45RO+ cells for memory CD4+ T cells. After thawing, CD4+ T cells were positively selected. Trimming stripped 2 bases from V and 1 base from J, with 23 bases between. CDR1 MNHEY and CDR2 SMNVEV come from the germline V gene (reference sequence). This CDR3 comprises 19 residues. Sequencing used memory CD4+ T cells from blood. The chain links TRBV27 to TRBJ1-1; D is unclear. The sequence came from an adult in good health and CMV-seronegative. In nucleotides, the CDR3 is TGTGCCAGCAGTTTAACTTTTAGGTCGAGCCCCAATAGGAACACTGAAGCTTTCTTT. Encoded protein: CASSLTFRSSPNRNTEAFF.